This T cell receptor (beta chain) was recorded in a study of post-analysis software for immune sequencing data. Study overall: Clinical courses comprised relapsing-remitting, secondary progressive and progressive-relapsing multiple sclerosis. Whole-study findings and limits: Controls had significantly higher normalized Chao1 diversity than multiple sclerosis patients. Controls had lower frequencies than patients of about five TRBV segments, which included TRBV5-6, TRBV5-1 and TRBV20-1. Clustering by F measure revealed strong co-clustering among samples prepared together in one batch.

Every TCR beta cDNA library bore unique molecular identifiers. With roughly 1 to 11 million T cells as the source, roughly 0.5 million cDNA molecules resulted. TCRdb re-called the PCR reads with MiXCR, one entry per CDR3 protein. The sample holds 600,000 to 750,000 distinct CDR3 sequences; around 64% are singletons and the top ten take approximately 10%. Of note for this clonotype: Its specificity is not known.

V was trimmed by 5 bases and J by 2 bases, leaving 22 bases between them. Germline lookup yields CDR1 MNHEY and CDR2 SMNVEV (reference sequence). CDR3 length: 17 residues. The chain joins TRBV27 to TRBJ2-7; D perhaps matches TRBD2 (5 bases). The source is a girl aged 2 to 10 with multiple sclerosis. What was sequenced was blood. The CDR3 DNA is TGTGCCAGCAGTCCATATGAGGGAAGCATGTTTGCCTACGAGCAGTACTTC. Encoded protein: CASSPYEGSMFAYEQYF.